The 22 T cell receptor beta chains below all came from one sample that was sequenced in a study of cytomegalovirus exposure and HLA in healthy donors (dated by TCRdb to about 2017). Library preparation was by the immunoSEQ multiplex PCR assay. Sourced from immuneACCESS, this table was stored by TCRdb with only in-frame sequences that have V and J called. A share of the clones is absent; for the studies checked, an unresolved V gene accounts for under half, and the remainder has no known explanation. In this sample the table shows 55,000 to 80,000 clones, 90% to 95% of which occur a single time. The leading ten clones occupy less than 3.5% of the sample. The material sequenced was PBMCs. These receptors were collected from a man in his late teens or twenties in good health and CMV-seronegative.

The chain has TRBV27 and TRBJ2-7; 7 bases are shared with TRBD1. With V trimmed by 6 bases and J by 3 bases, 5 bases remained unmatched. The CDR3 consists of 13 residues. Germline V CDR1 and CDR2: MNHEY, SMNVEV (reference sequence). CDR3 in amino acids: CASSAQGLYEQYF. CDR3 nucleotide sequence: TGTGCCAGCAGCGCACAGGGGCTCTACGAGCAGTACTTC.

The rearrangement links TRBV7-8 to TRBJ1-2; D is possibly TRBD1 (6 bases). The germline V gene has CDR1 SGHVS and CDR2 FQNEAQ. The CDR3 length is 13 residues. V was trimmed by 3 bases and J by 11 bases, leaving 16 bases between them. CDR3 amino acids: CASSFATGSGYTF. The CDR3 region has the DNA TGTGCCAGCAGCTTCGCTACAGGGTCCGGGTACACCTTC.

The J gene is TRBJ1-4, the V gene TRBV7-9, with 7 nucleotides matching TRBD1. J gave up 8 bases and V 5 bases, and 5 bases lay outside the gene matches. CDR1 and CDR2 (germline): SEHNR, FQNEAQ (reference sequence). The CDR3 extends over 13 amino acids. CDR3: CASSASGGEKLFF. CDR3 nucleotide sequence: TGTGCCAGCAGCGCCTCAGGGGGGGAAAAACTGTTTTTT.

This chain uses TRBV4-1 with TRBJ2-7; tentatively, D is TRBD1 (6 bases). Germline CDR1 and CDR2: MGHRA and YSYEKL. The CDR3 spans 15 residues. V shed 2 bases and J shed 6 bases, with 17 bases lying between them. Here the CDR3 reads CASSQWTGTPSEQYF. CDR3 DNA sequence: TGCGCCAGCAGCCAATGGACCGGGACACCGTCCGAGCAGTACTTC.

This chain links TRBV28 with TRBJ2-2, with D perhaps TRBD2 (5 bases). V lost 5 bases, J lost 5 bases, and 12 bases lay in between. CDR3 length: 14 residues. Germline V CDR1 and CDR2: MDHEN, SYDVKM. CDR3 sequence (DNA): TGTGCCAGCAGTAGAGGGAAGGGAACCGGGGAGCTGTTTTTT. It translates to CASSRGKGTGELFF.

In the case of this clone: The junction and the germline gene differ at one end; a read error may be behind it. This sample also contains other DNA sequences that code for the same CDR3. CDR3 coding DNA: TGTGCCAGCAGCCGGACACTATCTAACTATGGCTACACCTTT. It specifies CASSRTLSNYGYTF. This sequence joins TRBV6-5 and TRBJ1-2; D perhaps matches TRBD1 (5 bases). CDR3 length: 14 residues. The germline CDR1 and CDR2 sequences are MNHEY and SVGAGI.

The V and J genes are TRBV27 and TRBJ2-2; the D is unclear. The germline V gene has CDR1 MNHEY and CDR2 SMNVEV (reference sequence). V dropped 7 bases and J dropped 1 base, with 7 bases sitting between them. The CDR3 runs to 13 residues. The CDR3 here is CASKYRNTGELFF. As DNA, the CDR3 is TGTGCCAGCAAGTACAGGAACACCGGGGAGCTGTTTTTT.

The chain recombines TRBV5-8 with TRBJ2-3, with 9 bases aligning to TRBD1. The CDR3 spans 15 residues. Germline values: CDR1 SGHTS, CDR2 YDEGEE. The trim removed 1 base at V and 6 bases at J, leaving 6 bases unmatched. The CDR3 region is CASSLTGGAVDTQYF. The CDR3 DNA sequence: TGTGCCAGCAGCTTGACAGGGGGCGCGGTGGATACGCAGTATTTT.

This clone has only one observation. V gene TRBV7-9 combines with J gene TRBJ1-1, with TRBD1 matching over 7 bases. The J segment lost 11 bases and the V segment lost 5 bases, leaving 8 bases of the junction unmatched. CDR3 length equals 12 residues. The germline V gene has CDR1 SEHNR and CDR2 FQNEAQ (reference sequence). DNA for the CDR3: TGTGCCAGCAGCCCGACAGGGATCATGGCTTTCTTT. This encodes CASSPTGIMAFF.

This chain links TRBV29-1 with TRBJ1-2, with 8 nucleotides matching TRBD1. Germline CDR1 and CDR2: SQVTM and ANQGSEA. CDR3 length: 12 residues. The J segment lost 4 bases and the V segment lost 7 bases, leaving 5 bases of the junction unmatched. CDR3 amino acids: CSGRTGTYGYTF. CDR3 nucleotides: TGCAGCGGGAGGACAGGGACCTATGGCTACACCTTC.

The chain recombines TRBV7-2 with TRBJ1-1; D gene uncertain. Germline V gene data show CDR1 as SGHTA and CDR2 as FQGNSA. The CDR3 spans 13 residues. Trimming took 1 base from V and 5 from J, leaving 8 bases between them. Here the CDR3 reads CASSLDWQTEAFF. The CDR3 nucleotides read TGTGCCAGCAGCTTAGATTGGCAAACTGAAGCTTTCTTT.

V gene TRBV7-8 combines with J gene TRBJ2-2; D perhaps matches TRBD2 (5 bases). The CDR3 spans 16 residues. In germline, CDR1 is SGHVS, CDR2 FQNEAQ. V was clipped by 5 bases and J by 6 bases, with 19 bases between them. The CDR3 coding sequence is TGTGCCAGCAGCCAAAGGGAGCGCGGCGTATCCGGGGAGCTGTTTTTT. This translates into CASSQRERGVSGELFF.

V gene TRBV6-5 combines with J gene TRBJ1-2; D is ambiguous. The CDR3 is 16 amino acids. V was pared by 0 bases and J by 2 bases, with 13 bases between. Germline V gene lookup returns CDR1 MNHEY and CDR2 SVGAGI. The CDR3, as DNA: TGTGCCAGCAGTTACTCGGGCGGCGGGAACAACTATGGCTACACCTTC. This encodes CASSYSGGGNNYGYTF.

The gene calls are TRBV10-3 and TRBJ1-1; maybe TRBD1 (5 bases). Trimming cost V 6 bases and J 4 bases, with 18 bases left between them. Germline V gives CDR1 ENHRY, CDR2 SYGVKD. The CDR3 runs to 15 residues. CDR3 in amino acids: CAIRTGLGVSTEAFF. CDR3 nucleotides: TGTGCCATCAGGACGGGACTAGGGGTGAGCACTGAAGCTTTCTTT.

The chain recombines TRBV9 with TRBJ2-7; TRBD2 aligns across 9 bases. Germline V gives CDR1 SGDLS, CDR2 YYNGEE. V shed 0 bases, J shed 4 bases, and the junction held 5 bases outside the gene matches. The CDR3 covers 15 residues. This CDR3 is CASSVGLAEGYEQYF. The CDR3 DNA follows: TGTGCCAGCAGCGTAGGACTAGCGGAGGGATACGAGCAGTACTTC.

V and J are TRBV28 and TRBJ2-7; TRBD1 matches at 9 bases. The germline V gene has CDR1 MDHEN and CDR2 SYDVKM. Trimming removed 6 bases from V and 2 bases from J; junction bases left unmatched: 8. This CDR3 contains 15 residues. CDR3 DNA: TGTGCCAGCAGAATGAAACAGGGGGCTGCCTACGAGCAGTACTTC. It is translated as CASRMKQGAAYEQYF.

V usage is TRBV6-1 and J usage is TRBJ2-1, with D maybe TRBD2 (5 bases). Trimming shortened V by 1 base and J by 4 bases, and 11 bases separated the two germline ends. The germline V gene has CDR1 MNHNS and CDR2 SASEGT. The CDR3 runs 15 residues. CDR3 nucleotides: TGTGCCAGCAGTGAAGGTGTGGAGGCTTACAATGAGCAGTTCTTC. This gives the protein CASSEGVEAYNEQFF.

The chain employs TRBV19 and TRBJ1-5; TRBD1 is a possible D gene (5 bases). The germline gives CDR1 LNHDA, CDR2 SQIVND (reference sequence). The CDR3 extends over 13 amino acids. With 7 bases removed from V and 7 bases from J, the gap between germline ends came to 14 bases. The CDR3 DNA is TGTGCCAGTATGGGGGAGGTGGGACAGCCCCAGCATTTT. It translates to CASMGEVGQPQHF.

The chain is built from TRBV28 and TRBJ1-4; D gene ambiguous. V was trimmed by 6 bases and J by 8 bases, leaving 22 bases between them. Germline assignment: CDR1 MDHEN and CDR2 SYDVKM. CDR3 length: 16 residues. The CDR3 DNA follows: TGTGCCAGCAGGACGGGTTTTCCTAATCCGGGGGAAAAACTGTTTTTT. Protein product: CASRTGFPNPGEKLFF.

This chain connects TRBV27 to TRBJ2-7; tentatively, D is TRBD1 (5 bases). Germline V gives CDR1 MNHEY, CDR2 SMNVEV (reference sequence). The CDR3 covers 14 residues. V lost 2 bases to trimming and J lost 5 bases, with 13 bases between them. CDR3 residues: CASSLKPDTHEQYF. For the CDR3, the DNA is TGTGCCAGCAGTTTAAAACCGGACACCCACGAGCAGTACTTC.

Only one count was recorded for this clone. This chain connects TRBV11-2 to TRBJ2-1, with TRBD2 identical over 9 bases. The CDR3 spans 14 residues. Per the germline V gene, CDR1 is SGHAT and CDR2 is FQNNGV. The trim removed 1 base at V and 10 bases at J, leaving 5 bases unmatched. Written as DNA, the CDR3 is TGTGCCAGCAGCTTAGGGAATAGCGGGGGCGAGCAGTTCTTC. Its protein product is CASSLGNSGGEQFF.

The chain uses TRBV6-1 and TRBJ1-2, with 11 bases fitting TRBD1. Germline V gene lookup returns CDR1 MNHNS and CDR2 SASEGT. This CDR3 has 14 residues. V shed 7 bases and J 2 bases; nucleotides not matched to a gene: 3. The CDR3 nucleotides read TGTGCCAGCAACCGGGACAGGGGGAACTATGGCTACACCTTC. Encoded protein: CASNRDRGNYGYTF.